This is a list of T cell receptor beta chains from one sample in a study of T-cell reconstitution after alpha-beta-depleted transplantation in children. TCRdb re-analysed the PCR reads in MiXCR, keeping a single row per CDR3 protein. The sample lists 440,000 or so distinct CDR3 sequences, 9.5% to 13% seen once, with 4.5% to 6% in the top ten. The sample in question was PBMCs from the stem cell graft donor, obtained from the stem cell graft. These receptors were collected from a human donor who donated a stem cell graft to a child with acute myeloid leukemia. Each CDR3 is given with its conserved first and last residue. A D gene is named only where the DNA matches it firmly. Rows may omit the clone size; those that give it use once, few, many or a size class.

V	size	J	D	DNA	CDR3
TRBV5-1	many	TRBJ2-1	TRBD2	TGCGCCAGCAGCTCATTCGGGGGGGAAAACAATGAGCAGTTCTTC	CASSSFGGENNEQFF
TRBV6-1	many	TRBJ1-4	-	TGTGCCAGCAGTCGGACGGTGAATGAAAAACTGTTTTTT	CASSRTVNEKLFF
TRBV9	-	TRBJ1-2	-	TGTGCCAGCAGCGTAGGGGGGCTTAACTATGGCTACACCTTC	CASSVGGLNYGYTF
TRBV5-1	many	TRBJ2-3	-	TGTGCCAGCAGTTTCCGGGGTACAGATACGCAGTATTTT	CASSFRGTDTQYF
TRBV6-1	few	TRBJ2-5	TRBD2	TGTGCCAGTGGGTCCGGGAGGAAAGAGACCCAGTACTTC	CASGSGRKETQYF
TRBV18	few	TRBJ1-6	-	TGTGCCAGCTCACCGGACCAAAGGGATTCACCCCTCCACTTT	CASSPDQRDSPLHF
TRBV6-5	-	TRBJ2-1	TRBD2	TGTGCCAGCACTCCAACTAGCGGGGGTTACAATGAGCAGTTCTTC	CASTPTSGGYNEQFF
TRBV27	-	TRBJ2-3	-	TGTGCCATCAAAGGGTCCCTCGGCACAGATACGCAGTATTTT	CAIKGSLGTDTQYF
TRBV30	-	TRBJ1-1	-	TGTGCCTGGAGTATCTGGGGAGTAGACACTGAAGCTTTCTTT	CAWSIWGVDTEAFF
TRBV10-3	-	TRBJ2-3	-	TGTGCCATCAGTGAAGGGGGGTCGCGAGATACGCAGTATTTT	CAISEGGSRDTQYF
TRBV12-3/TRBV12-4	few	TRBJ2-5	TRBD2	TGTGCCAGCAGCACCGGGACTAGCGGGAGCGGGGGCCAAGAGACCCAGTACTTC	CASSTGTSGSGGQETQYF